Shown below are 4 T cell receptor beta chains from a single sample sequenced in a study of blood T cell repertoires in COVID-19. The table came from immunoSEQ multiplex PCR; TCRdb's copy has only in-frame clones and leaves some out. The table shows around 190,000 clones, with about 80% occurring only once. Input material: peripheral blood. These receptors all stem from a human donor in a cohort sampled during active COVID-19.

A note on this clone: This CDR3 is also generated by other DNA sequences in the sample. The chain joins TRBV12-3 or TRBV12-4 to TRBJ1-2; D not resolved. The CDR3 sequence is 13 residues long. Trimming stripped 3 bases from V and 4 bases from J, with 9 bases between. CDR3 bases: TGTGCCAGCAGTTTGGTAGGAGGCTATGGCTACACCTTC. It yields the protein CASSLVGGYGYTF.

The rearrangement links TRBV18 to TRBJ2-1, with TRBD2 identical over 10 bases. Germline-derived CDR1 and CDR2 are KGHSH and LQKENI. J gave up 0 bases and V 5 bases, and 4 bases lay outside the gene matches. This CDR3 region has 16 residues. CDR3 nucleotide sequence: TGTGCCAGCTCAGGACTAGCGGCTCCCTCCTACAATGAGCAGTTCTTC. It yields the protein CASSGLAAPSYNEQFF.

The gene calls are TRBV19 and TRBJ2-5, with 7 bases matching TRBD1. The trim removed 1 base at V and 1 base at J, leaving 3 bases unmatched. The CDR3 has 15 residues. The V gene's germline CDR1 is LNHDA and CDR2 SQIVND (reference sequence). The CDR3 DNA follows: TGTGCCAGTAGTATAGGACAGGGCCCCCAAGAGACCCAGTACTTC. Amino acids: CASSIGQGPQETQYF. The complete variable domain, with remaining parts taken from reference TRBV19 and TRBJ2-5, reads DGGITQSPKYLFRKEGQNVTLSCEQNLNHDAMYWYRQDPGQGLRLIYYSQIVNDFQKGDIAEGYSVSREKKESFPLTVTSAQKNPTAFYLCASSIGQGPQETQYFGPGTRLLVL.

This rearrangement joins TRBV5-4 to TRBJ2-7, with a weak D call TRBD2 (6 bases). The CDR3 totals 13 residues. Looked up from germline, CDR1 is SGHNT and CDR2 is YYREEE (reference sequence). V was pared by 5 bases and J by 3 bases, with 12 bases between. The CDR3 DNA is TGTGCCAGCAGAAGGAGGGAGTTCTACGAGCAGTACTTC. It specifies CASRRREFYEQYF.